The subject of this entry is one T cell receptor (beta chain). Its antigen is as yet unknown. V lost 10 bases and J lost 7, with 19 bases in between. Looked up from germline, CDR1 is MDHEN and CDR2 is SYDVKM. The CDR3 has 14 amino acids. Produced via immunoSEQ multiplex PCR; TCRdb's table is partial and in-frame only. This table holds tens of thousands of clones, about 30% found once. The data originate from a study of sequential checkpoint blockade in melanoma. The wider study: TCRbeta immunosequencing was performed on DNA from roughly 91 pretreatment melanoma tumor samples. After nivolumab or ipilimumab alone, about 22 patients had week-13 rebiopsies. General study findings and limits: T-cell fraction and clonality followed PD-L1 and CD8+ counts, not mutational load.

The treatment here: randomized to nivolumab then ipilimumab (arm A) or the reverse (arm B). This sequence was found in a human donor with melanoma. The specimen was tumor tissue (inferred from file names), collected from a patient given nivolumab and ipilimumab in sequence. The rearrangement joins TRBV28 to TRBJ1-4, with D hard to call. The DNA of the CDR3 is TGTGCCACCAAACCACATAGCAAACTTGAAAAACTGTTTTTT. This gives the protein CATKPHSKLEKLFF.